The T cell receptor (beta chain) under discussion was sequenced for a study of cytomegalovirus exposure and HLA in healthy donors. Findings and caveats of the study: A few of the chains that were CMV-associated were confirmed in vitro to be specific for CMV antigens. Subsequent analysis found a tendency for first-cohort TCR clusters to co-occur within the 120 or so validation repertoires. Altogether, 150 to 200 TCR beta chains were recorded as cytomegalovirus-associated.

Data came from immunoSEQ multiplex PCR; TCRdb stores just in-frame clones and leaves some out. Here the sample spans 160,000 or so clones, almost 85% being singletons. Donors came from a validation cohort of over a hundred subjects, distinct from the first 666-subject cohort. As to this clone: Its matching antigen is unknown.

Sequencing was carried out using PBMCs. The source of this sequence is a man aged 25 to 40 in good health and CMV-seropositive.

CDR3 amino acids: CASSPRGGDQETQYF. Written as DNA, the CDR3 is TGTGCCAGCAGCCCCCGCGGGGGGGACCAAGAGACCCAGTACTTC. This chain uses TRBV7-3 with TRBJ2-5; 9 bases are shared with TRBD2. V shed 5 bases, J shed 0 bases, and the junction held 4 bases outside the gene matches. In germline, CDR1 is SGHTA, CDR2 FQGTGA. The CDR3 sequence is 15 residues long.